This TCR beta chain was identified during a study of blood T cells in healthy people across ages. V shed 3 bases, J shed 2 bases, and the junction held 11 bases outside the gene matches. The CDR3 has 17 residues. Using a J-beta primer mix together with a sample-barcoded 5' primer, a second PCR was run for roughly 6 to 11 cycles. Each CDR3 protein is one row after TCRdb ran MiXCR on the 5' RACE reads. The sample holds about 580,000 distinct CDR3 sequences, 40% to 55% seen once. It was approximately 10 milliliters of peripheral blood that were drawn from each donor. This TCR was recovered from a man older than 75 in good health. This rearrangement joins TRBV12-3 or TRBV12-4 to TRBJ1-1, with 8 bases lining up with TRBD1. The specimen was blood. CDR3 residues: CASSFGTGGVRNTEAFF. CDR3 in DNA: TGTGCCAGCAGTTTCGGAACAGGGGGAGTGAGAAACACTGAAGCTTTCTTT.